This T cell receptor beta chain stems from a study of blood T cell repertoires in COVID-19. TCRdb's table, derived via immunoSEQ multiplex PCR, lists solely in-frame clones and lacks some. The sample has over 150,000 clones, about 88% seen once. Per the germline V gene, CDR1 is SGHTA and CDR2 is FQGTGA. This CDR3 region has 15 residues. Trimming at V came to 2 bases and at J to 5 bases, leaving 4 bases not matched to a gene. This clone was recorded a few times. The specimen was peripheral blood. This sequence was found in a man between 40 and 49 years old with acute or convalescent COVID-19. The chain has TRBV7-3 and TRBJ2-1; 9 bases are a match to TRBD2. The CDR3 region has the DNA TGTGCCAGCAGCTTAGGGACTAGCCTCCACAATGAGCAGTTCTTC. This translates into CASSLGTSLHNEQFF.